The 16 T cell receptor beta chains given below trace back to one sample, sequenced in a study of Graves' ophthalmopathy and Graves' hyperthyroidism. From RNA, the CDR3 regions of TCR beta chains were amplified and sequenced. The first-round RT-PCR employed HTBI primers together with the Qiagen OneStep RT-PCR kit. A multiplex PCR was then performed as the second round. MiXCR, run by TCRdb on the multiplex PCR reads, gives a single entry per CDR3 protein. The sample contains some 350,000 distinct CDR3 sequences, about a sixth of which appear only once. Sequencing input: peripheral blood. These receptors were collected from an adult woman with stable Graves' hyperthyroidism.

At least ten counts were recorded for this clonotype. The chain uses TRBV12-3 or TRBV12-4 and TRBJ2-7, with 8 positions matching TRBD1. The CDR3 is 15 residues long. Trimming removed 6 bases from V and 4 bases from J; junction bases left unmatched: 11. CDR3 sequence: CASRSGTGREYEQYF. The CDR3 nucleotides read TGTGCCAGCAGATCCGGGACAGGTCGAGAGTACGAGCAGTACTTC.

This clonotype has ten or more counts. The chain couples TRBV19 to TRBJ2-7, with TRBD1 identical over 8 bases. J gave up 0 bases and V 5 bases, and 9 bases lay outside the gene matches. The CDR3 contains 16 residues. Germline V lookup: CDR1 LNHDA, CDR2 SQIVND (reference sequence). CDR3 DNA sequence: TGTGCCAGTAGTCCGAGTGCCGGGACAGGCTCCTACGAGCAGTACTTC. It yields the protein CASSPSAGTGSYEQYF.

This clonotype was counted at least ten times. The rearrangement joins TRBV10-3 to TRBJ2-2, with 8 bases that match TRBD1. The CDR3 is made up of 15 amino acids. In germline, CDR1 is ENHRY, CDR2 SYGVKD. J was trimmed by 4 bases and V by 4 bases; bases with no gene match: 5. CDR3 region: CAISARQGITGELFF. The CDR3 nucleotides read TGTGCCATCAGTGCTAGACAGGGGATCACCGGGGAGCTGTTTTTT.

Ten or more counts support this clonotype. The chain combines TRBV28 with TRBJ2-7, with 8 positions matching TRBD1. CDR3 length equals 15 residues. The J segment lost 4 bases and the V segment lost 5 bases, leaving 10 bases of the junction unmatched. Germline loops: CDR1 MDHEN, CDR2 SYDVKM. The CDR3 reads CASSVTRGLDYEQYF. The CDR3 coding sequence is TGTGCCAGCAGTGTAACCAGGGGGCTGGATTACGAGCAGTACTTC.

In its sample, this clonotype was seen many times. V and J are TRBV30 and TRBJ2-7; 9 bases fit TRBD1. The CDR3 has 14 amino acids. The ends lost 4 bases at V and 0 bases at J; junction bases unmatched: 4. The germline V gene has CDR1 GTSNPN and CDR2 SVGIG (reference sequence). The CDR3 loop is CAWIRQGGSYEQYF. In nucleotides, the CDR3 is TGTGCCTGGATCCGACAGGGGGGCTCCTACGAGCAGTACTTC.

This clonotype has more than one count but fewer than ten. The chain has TRBV11-2 and TRBJ2-7; 7 nucleotides agree with TRBD1. V was pared by 0 bases and J by 2 bases, with 4 bases of the junction left unmatched. The V gene's germline CDR1 is SGHAT and CDR2 FQNNGV. CDR3 length: 15 residues. CDR3 nucleotides: TGTGCCAGCAGCTTAGATCCAGGGGGAGCCTACGAGCAGTACTTC. It is translated as CASSLDPGGAYEQYF.

This clonotype was found many times. The J gene is TRBJ2-5, the V gene TRBV7-2, with D possibly being TRBD2 (5 bases). There are 13 residues in the CDR3. Germline CDR1 SGHTA, CDR2 FQGNSA. Trimming cost V 1 base and J 5 bases, with 8 bases left between them. CDR3 nucleotide sequence: TGTGCCAGCAGCTTAGGAGGGTTGGAGACCCAGTACTTC. It specifies CASSLGGLETQYF.

In this sample, this clonotype turned up many times. This sequence joins TRBV20-1 and TRBJ1-5; D gene unclear. Per the germline V gene, CDR1 is DFQATT and CDR2 is SNEGSKA (reference sequence). V lost 7 bases, J lost 5 bases, and 12 bases lay in between. The CDR3 length is 12 residues. CDR3 nucleotides: TGCAGTGGGAGGAGCGGTGATCAGCCCCAGCATTTT. Its protein is CSGRSGDQPQHF.

There are many counts of this clonotype. The J gene is TRBJ2-7, the V gene TRBV6-1, with a weak D call TRBD2 (6 bases). The ends were cut back, 11 bases at V and 6 bases at J, with 14 bases in the middle. The germline CDR1 and CDR2 sequences are MNHNS and SASEGT. CDR3 size: 11 residues. For the CDR3, the DNA is TGTGCCGCATCAAGGGGACTCGAGCAGTACTTC. This encodes CAASRGLEQYF.

This clonotype was seen ten or more times. The chain has TRBV5-1 and TRBJ2-7; 14 bases line up with TRBD2. V lost 4 bases and J lost 4; bases outside the gene matches: 4. This CDR3 region has 15 residues. Germline V gives CDR1 SGHRS, CDR2 YFSETQ. The CDR3 here is CASSQTSGRVYEQYF. The CDR3 DNA sequence: TGCGCCAGCAGCCAGACTAGCGGGAGGGTGTACGAGCAGTACTTC.

A few counts support this clonotype. The rearrangement links TRBV4-3 to TRBJ1-2; maybe TRBD1 (6 bases). In germline, CDR1 is LGHNA, CDR2 YSLEER. The CDR3 runs 15 residues. V was clipped by 1 base and J by 4 bases, with 13 bases between them. The DNA for the CDR3 is TGCGCCAGCAGCCAAGGCTTGGCAGGGGTCTATGGCTACACCTTC. Its translation: CASSQGLAGVYGYTF.

This clonotype was detected only a few times. V is TRBV20-1 and J is TRBJ1-3, with D possibly being TRBD1 (6 bases). Germline V lookup: CDR1 DFQATT, CDR2 SNEGSKA (reference sequence). With 5 bases removed from V and 0 bases from J, the gap between germline ends came to 11 bases. The CDR3 spans 14 residues. CDR3 in amino acids: CSAGRGNSGNTIYF. The CDR3 nucleotides are TGCAGTGCTGGTAGGGGGAACTCTGGAAACACCATATATTTT.

This clonotype was recorded at least ten times. The chain uses TRBV19 and TRBJ2-7; 11 bases line up with TRBD2. The CDR3 consists of 15 residues. Per germline, CDR1 LNHDA and CDR2 SQIVND (reference sequence). The V segment lost 3 bases and the J segment 2 bases; nucleotides outside the gene matches: 3. The CDR3 DNA reads as TGTGCCAGTAGTATGACTAGCGGGGCCCCCTACGAGCAGTACTTC. Protein sequence: CASSMTSGAPYEQYF.

This clonotype was observed at least ten times. This sequence joins TRBV15 and TRBJ2-7; 7 nucleotides match TRBD2. The CDR3 sequence is 14 residues long. V was pared by 3 bases and J by 3 bases, with 5 bases of the junction left unmatched. Germline V lookup: CDR1 LNHNV, CDR2 YYDKDF (reference sequence). The CDR3 is CATSRTGGIYEQYF. The CDR3 nucleotides read TGTGCCACCAGCAGGACGGGAGGTATCTACGAGCAGTACTTC.

V gene TRBV12-5 combines with J gene TRBJ1-5; 7 bases are a match to TRBD1. The CDR3 totals 16 residues. J lost 7 bases, V lost 1 base, and 10 bases had no gene match. Germline CDR1 is LGHNT and CDR2 is FRNRAP. The CDR3 sequence is CASGLDRGRTGQPQHF. The CDR3 DNA sequence: TGTGCTAGTGGTTTGGACAGGGGCCGGACAGGACAGCCCCAGCATTTT.

Of note for this clonotype: This may come from a read error, since a much larger clone is one base off. V gene TRBV11-1 combines with J gene TRBJ2-7, with TRBD1 matching 7 bases. This CDR3 is 12 amino acids long. The V and J ends lost 7 bases and 6 bases, in that order; junction bases with no gene match: 6. CDR1 is SGHAT, CDR2 FQDESV, per germline (reference sequence). The CDR3: CASISGQLEQYF. CDR3 bases: TGTGCCAGCATCTCGGGACAGCTCGAGCAGTACTTC.